One and the same sample provided the 21 T cell receptor beta chains below, sequenced in a study of a mutant IDH1 vaccine in newly diagnosed glioma. The data were produced by immunoSEQ multiplex PCR, yet TCRdb's version contains in-frame clones alone and is incomplete. Of tens of thousands of clones listed, roughly 81% are singletons. Their target antigens are unknown. The time point was: week 23, last vaccination. The vaccine gave 300 ug of a 20-mer mutant IDH1 peptide subcutaneously per dose. The sequences come from PBMCs, collected from a glioma patient whose treatment included an IDH1 peptide vaccine. The receptors derive from a woman between 40 and 50 years old with glioma. Some clones in this sample may be carry-over from other donors' samples.

CDR3 DNA: TGTGCCAGCACGAGAGGGGCAGGGGGCTACTATGGCTACACCTTC. Protein product: CASTRGAGGYYGYTF. This chain joins TRBV2 and TRBJ1-2; 8 nucleotides line up with TRBD1. Unmatched junction bases numbered 10, after V lost 7 bases and J lost 3 bases. This CDR3 has 15 residues. Germline assignment: CDR1 SNHLY and CDR2 FYNNEI.

The chain's CDR3 is CASSQEGLAWVQYF. For the CDR3, the DNA is TGCGCCAGCAGCCAAGAGGGGCTAGCTTGGGTACAGTACTTC. This chain connects TRBV4-1 to TRBJ2-7; D possibly matches TRBD1 or TRBD2 (5 bases each). The germline V and J ends were trimmed by 0 bases and 10 bases, with 16 bases remaining between them. This CDR3 has 14 residues. Germline V gene sequence: CDR1 MGHRA, CDR2 YSYEKL.

This chain connects TRBV7-2 to TRBJ2-3; the match to TRBD2 covers 8 bases. Germline V gene data show CDR1 as SGHTA and CDR2 as FQGNSA. The CDR3 runs 17 residues. With 0 bases clipped from V and 6 bases from J, the junction kept 11 bases outside the gene matches. The CDR3 is CASSLAYPFGGEDTQYF. The CDR3 DNA is TGTGCCAGCAGCTTAGCGTATCCCTTCGGGGGGGAGGATACGCAGTATTTT.

The chain links TRBV20-1 to TRBJ1-1; maybe TRBD1 (6 bases). The CDR3 is 11 residues long. CDR1 is DFQATT, CDR2 SNEGSKA, per germline (reference sequence). Trimming cost V 0 bases and J 8 bases, with 7 bases left between them. The CDR3: CSAREQGEAFF. CDR3 nucleotides: TGCAGTGCTAGAGAACAGGGAGAAGCTTTCTTT.

This rearrangement joins TRBV9 to TRBJ2-3; 13 bases are a match to TRBD2. From germline, CDR1 is SGDLS and CDR2 YYNGEE. V was pared by 2 bases and J by 4 bases, with 4 bases of the junction left unmatched. This CDR3 spans 16 amino acids. CDR3 bases: TGTGCCAGCAGCGTTACCGGGACTAGCGGGGCAGATACGCAGTATTTT. Amino acid sequence: CASSVTGTSGADTQYF.

This clone was seen more than once but under ten times. The chain combines TRBV6-6 with TRBJ1-1, with D hard to call. The V and J ends lost 5 bases and 1 base respectively, with 5 bases between them. In germline, CDR1 is MNHNY, CDR2 SVGAGI (reference sequence). There are 12 residues in the CDR3. CDR3 residues: CASSLRNTEAFF. The DNA of the CDR3 is TGTGCCAGCAGTCTGAGGAACACTGAAGCTTTCTTT.

This clone was seen just once. The chain is built from TRBV5-1 and TRBJ2-7, with TRBD1 as a possible D gene (6 bases). V was shortened by 0 bases and J by 7 bases, with 8 bases between the two germline ends. CDR3 size: 12 residues. CDR1 SGHRS and CDR2 YFSETQ come from the germline V gene. The CDR3 reads CASSLVRGEQYF. CDR3 bases: TGCGCCAGCAGCTTGGTCAGGGGAGAGCAGTACTTC.

This clone was detected once. DNA of the CDR3: TGTGCCAGCAGGGGTACGTCGGGAGAGACCCAGTACTTC. The encoded protein is CASRGTSGETQYF. V and J are TRBV7-9 and TRBJ2-5; unclear D gene. The CDR3 contains 13 residues. The germline V gene has CDR1 SEHNR and CDR2 FQNEAQ (reference sequence). V lost 6 bases to trimming and J lost 4 bases, with 12 bases between them.

This chain joins TRBV15 and TRBJ2-3, with D unclear. V dropped 0 bases and J dropped 3 bases, with 10 bases sitting between them. From germline, CDR1 is LNHNV and CDR2 YYDKDF (reference sequence). The CDR3 is made up of 15 amino acids. CDR3 in DNA: TGTGCCACCAGCAGAGATCGGAGCCTAACAGATACGCAGTATTTT. Protein product: CATSRDRSLTDTQYF.

The DNA for the CDR3 is TGTGCCAGCACCTCCGCTCGGCGGGGGGGGTACAATGAGCAGTTCTTC. Encoded protein: CASTSARRGGYNEQFF. The chain carries TRBV21-1 and TRBJ2-1; the D call TRBD2 from the table was never checked on the DNA. TRBV21-1 is deemed a pseudogene. The CDR3 is 16 residues long.

The chain couples TRBV4-3 to TRBJ2-2, with 8 bases fitting TRBD2. Germline-derived CDR1 and CDR2 are LGHNA and YSLEER. CDR3 size: 17 residues. V shed 1 base and J 6 bases; nucleotides not matched to a gene: 10. CDR3 DNA sequence: TGCGCCAGCAGCCAAGTTCCGGGACTAGTGGCATCCGGGGAGCTGTTTTTT. It translates to CASSQVPGLVASGELFF.

The gene calls are TRBV10-3 and TRBJ2-7; D is unresolved. This CDR3 has 14 residues. Germline values: CDR1 ENHRY, CDR2 SYGVKD. The V gene lost 8 bases and the J gene lost 4 bases, with 18 bases spanning the gap. The CDR3 sequence is CAIGPATTTYEQYF. The CDR3 coding sequence is TGTGCCATCGGCCCAGCCACCACTACATACGAGCAGTACTTC.

V and J are TRBV7-9 and TRBJ2-2, with TRBD2 matching 14 bases. Germline trimming cut 4 bases from V and 5 bases from J; bases unmatched to any gene: 3. CDR1 is SEHNR, CDR2 FQNEAQ, per germline (reference sequence). This CDR3 is built from 16 residues. CDR3 nucleotides: TGTGCCAGCAGCTCGACTAGCGGGGGGGCGACCGGGGAGCTGTTTTTT. Encoded protein: CASSSTSGGATGELFF.

V is TRBV6-8 and J is TRBJ1-3; D is undetermined. The CDR3 loop spans 13 amino acids. V was shortened by 8 bases and J by 0 bases, with 8 bases between the two germline ends. The germline CDR1 and CDR2 sequences are MNHGY and SAAAGT. The CDR3 bases are TGTGCCAGCTCTAAACGCTCTGGAAACACCATATATTTT. It translates to CASSKRSGNTIYF.

The chain is built from TRBV2 and TRBJ1-5; weak D call: TRBD1 (5 bases). Looked up from germline, CDR1 is SNHLY and CDR2 is FYNNEI. CDR3 size: 15 residues. V was shortened by 6 bases and J by 3 bases, with 15 bases between the two germline ends. The CDR3 spells CASRVTGATNQPQHF. CDR3 DNA: TGTGCCAGCAGAGTAACCGGGGCGACCAATCAGCCCCAGCATTTT.

This clone was detected only once. One end of the junction does not line up with germline, which may come from a read error. The chain combines TRBV7-7 with TRBJ2-3; 13 bases map to TRBD2. The CDR3 has 16 residues. Germline V gives CDR1 SSHAT, CDR2 FNYEAQ (reference sequence). The CDR3 region has the DNA TGTGCTAGCAGCCGTGGACTAGCGGGGGGCACAGATACGCAGTATTTT. Translation gives CASSRGLAGGTDTQYF.

This clone was counted only a few times. The genes are TRBV5-1 and TRBJ1-1; 7 bases line up with TRBD1. This CDR3 comprises 13 residues. Germline V CDR1 and CDR2: SGHRS, YFSETQ. Germline trimming cut 7 bases from V and 6 bases from J; bases unmatched to any gene: 9. CDR3 sequence reads: CASGTGVGPEAFF. The CDR3 DNA is TGCGCCAGCGGCACAGGGGTGGGCCCTGAAGCTTTCTTT.

As to this clone: The junction and the germline gene differ at one end; a read error may be behind it. The chain employs TRBV2 and TRBJ2-7; D gene unclear. The CDR3 runs to 12 residues. CDR1 SNHLY and CDR2 FYNNEI come from the germline V gene. The CDR3 region is CAGRNPSYEQYF. CDR3 DNA: TGTGCCGGCAGGAACCCCTCCTACGAGCAGTACTTC.

The chain couples TRBV7-6 to TRBJ1-1; D might be TRBD1 (6 bases). V was pared by 1 base and J by 1 base, with 13 bases between. Germline V gene sequence: CDR1 SGHVS, CDR2 FNYEAQ. The CDR3 totals 16 residues. CDR3 DNA: TGTGCCAGCAGCTTAGATTATCAGGGGAAGAACACTGAAGCTTTCTTT. It is translated as CASSLDYQGKNTEAFF.

The chain carries TRBV4-1 and TRBJ2-7, with TRBD2 identical over 7 bases. This CDR3 contains 15 residues. Trimming cost V 4 bases and J 5 bases; bases outside gene matches: 11. From germline, CDR1 is MGHRA and CDR2 YSYEKL. CDR3 amino acids: CASSRTSGGWDEQYF. As DNA, the CDR3 is TGCGCCAGCAGCCGGACCTCCGGGGGGTGGGACGAGCAGTACTTC.

The genes are TRBV5-5 and TRBJ1-2; TRBD1 might be the D (6 bases). V was shortened by 2 bases and J by 4 bases, with 9 bases between the two germline ends. From germline, CDR1 is SGHKS and CDR2 YYEKEE (reference sequence). This CDR3 comprises 13 residues. CDR3: CASSFGDTYGYTF. In nucleotides, the CDR3 is TGTGCCAGCAGCTTCGGGGACACCTATGGCTACACCTTC.